This TCR beta chain was recorded in a study of T cell repertoires in cytomegalovirus infection. Study as a whole: Recently identified HLA-C-restricted CMV epitopes were used, and well-studied HLA-B-restricted CMV epitopes were used as well. In public TCR beta signatures, there were indications of both CMV infection and matching HLA type. Overall study results and limits: CMV-specific TCR beta clonotypes restricted by HLA-C dominated the ex vivo response. Public TCR beta family frequency separated CMV-and-HLA carriers, including in an independent cohort.

Germline V CDR1 and CDR2: MRHNA, SNTAGT. V lost 6 bases and J 0 bases, leaving 12 bases between the germline ends. This CDR3 is 15 amino acids long. There are a few counts of this clonotype. Its target is unknown. TCRdb re-called the reads with MiXCR, one entry per CDR3 protein. The sample contains approximately 1,000,000 distinct CDR3 sequences, roughly 31% of which appear only once. The sequenced sample was cultured CD8+ T cells from PBMCs, obtained from culture after CMV antigen stimulation. This sequence joins TRBV6-4 and TRBJ1-5; D perhaps matches TRBD1 (6 bases). This clonotype was sampled from a human donor in good health (CMV status not recorded). Some clones in this sample may be carry-over from other donors' samples. DNA for the CDR3: TGTGCCAGCAGCGAACAGGGCTATAGCAATCAGCCCCAGCATTTT. Amino acids: CASSEQGYSNQPQHF.